This T cell receptor (beta chain) was recovered during a study of identical twins. Each CDR3 protein is one row after TCRdb ran MiXCR on the 5' RACE reads. Found here are roughly 250,000 distinct CDR3 sequences, more than 12% of them singletons; the top ten hold 8.5% to 10%. The CDR3 sequence is 13 residues long. The V gene lost 1 base and the J gene lost 4 bases, with 5 bases spanning the gap. In germline, CDR1 is SGHDN, CDR2 FVKESK. Points from the study as a whole: Memory repertoires showed no such pattern, whereas abundant cord blood beta clonotypes carried fewer insertions. The models gave estimates that fell short of the out-of-frame TCR alpha sharing seen in monozygotic twins.

This clonotype was counted many times. What it recognizes is unknown. The receptor's source is a woman younger than 30 in good health. The specimen was memory (CD45RO+) T cells sorted from blood. The chain carries TRBV14 and TRBJ2-1, with TRBD2 as a possible D gene (5 bases). This CDR3 is CASSQGEYNEQFF. The DNA for the CDR3 is TGTGCCAGCAGCCAAGGGGAGTACAATGAGCAGTTCTTC.